These T cell receptor beta chains were read from a single sample in a study of cytomegalovirus exposure and HLA in healthy donors. Here immunoSEQ multiplex PCR was the method, and the copy in TCRdb shows in-frame clones only, minus some. The data contain about 120,000 clones, 73% of them singletons. The specimen was PBMCs. These receptors were obtained from a woman between 35 and 50 years old in good health and CMV-seronegative. CDR3s include the opening cysteine and the closing phenylalanine or tryptophan. Each record gives: CDR3 protein, CDR3 DNA, clone size, V gene, D gene, J gene. A D gene is named only where the DNA matches it firmly. Size is stated for part of the rows, as once, few or many counts, or as a class when the clone is expanded.

CDR3 protein: CASSFGYGTLTYEQYF; CDR3 DNA: TGTGCCAGCAGCTTCGGCTACGGGACTCTTACTTACGAGCAGTACTTC; clone size: -; V gene: TRBV5-6; D gene: -; J gene: TRBJ2-7
CDR3 protein: CASTHQGQTYEQYF; CDR3 DNA: TGTGCCAGCACCCACCAGGGGCAGACCTACGAGCAGTACTTC; clone size: -; V gene: TRBV6-6; D gene: -; J gene: TRBJ2-7
CDR3 protein: CASGSRQGTLYEQYF; CDR3 DNA: TGTGCCAGCGGCTCCAGACAGGGAACTTTGTACGAGCAGTACTTC; clone size: -; V gene: TRBV7-6; D gene: TRBD1; J gene: TRBJ2-7
CDR3 protein: CASSQQGYEQYF; CDR3 DNA: TGTGCCAGCAGCCAACAGGGCTACGAGCAGTACTTC; clone size: -; V gene: TRBV5-6; D gene: -; J gene: TRBJ2-7
CDR3 protein: CASTGGNRFGYTF; CDR3 DNA: TGTGCCAGCACCGGAGGGAACCGGTTTGGCTACACCTTC; clone size: few; V gene: TRBV6-1; D gene: -; J gene: TRBJ1-2
CDR3 protein: CASSANRNQPQHF; CDR3 DNA: TGTGCCAGCAGCGCGAACAGGAATCAGCCCCAGCATTTT; clone size: -; V gene: TRBV5-6; D gene: -; J gene: TRBJ1-5
CDR3 protein: CASRYGSQGNNEQFF; CDR3 DNA: TGTGCCAGCAGGTACGGGAGTCAGGGGAACAATGAGCAGTTCTTC; clone size: few; V gene: TRBV6-6; D gene: -; J gene: TRBJ2-1
CDR3 protein: CASGGSGVGDEKLFF; CDR3 DNA: TGTGCCAGCGGGGGGTCGGGGGTGGGCGATGAAAAACTGTTTTTT; clone size: -; V gene: TRBV6-1; D gene: -; J gene: TRBJ1-4
CDR3 protein: CASSSRGLDEQYF; CDR3 DNA: TGTGCCAGCAGTTCCAGGGGGCTCGACGAGCAGTACTTC; clone size: -; V gene: TRBV27; D gene: TRBD1; J gene: TRBJ2-7
CDR3 protein: CASSETGLDHEQYF; CDR3 DNA: TGTGCCAGTAGTGAAACAGGGTTAGACCACGAGCAGTACTTC; clone size: -; V gene: TRBV19; D gene: -; J gene: TRBJ2-7
CDR3 protein: CASSHGQVEGYTF; CDR3 DNA: TGTGCCAGCAGTCATGGACAGGTGGAAGGCTACACCTTC; clone size: -; V gene: TRBV27; D gene: TRBD1; J gene: TRBJ1-2
CDR3 protein: CASSWTGDNQPQHF; CDR3 DNA: TGTGCCAGCAGTTGGACAGGGGACAATCAGCCCCAGCATTTT; clone size: few; V gene: TRBV27; D gene: TRBD1; J gene: TRBJ1-5
CDR3 protein: CASSFPGQDITDTQYF; CDR3 DNA: TGTGCCAGCAGCTTCCCGGGACAGGACATCACAGATACGCAGTATTTT; clone size: once; V gene: TRBV7-9; D gene: TRBD1; J gene: TRBJ2-3
CDR3 protein: CASSSPRGVSGNTIYF; CDR3 DNA: TGTGCCAGCAGTTCCCCCCGGGGTGTCTCTGGAAACACCATATATTTT; clone size: few; V gene: TRBV6-6; D gene: -; J gene: TRBJ1-3
CDR3 protein: CAISEPTSGNKETQYF; CDR3 DNA: TGTGCCATCAGTGAGCCGACTAGCGGAAACAAAGAGACCCAGTACTTC; clone size: -; V gene: TRBV10-3; D gene: TRBD2; J gene: TRBJ2-5
CDR3 protein: CASSYSSGQDYEQYF; CDR3 DNA: TGTGCCAGCAGTTACTCATCGGGACAAGACTACGAGCAGTACTTC; clone size: few; V gene: TRBV6-5; D gene: -; J gene: TRBJ2-7
CDR3 protein: CASSDSGTGEDIQYF; CDR3 DNA: TGTGCCAGCAGTGACTCCGGGACAGGGGAAGACATTCAGTACTTC; clone size: -; V gene: TRBV6-5; D gene: TRBD1; J gene: TRBJ2-4
CDR3 protein: CASSLGLAGASYEQYF; CDR3 DNA: TGTGCCAGCAGCTTAGGCCTAGCGGGGGCCTCCTACGAGCAGTACTTC; clone size: -; V gene: TRBV13; D gene: TRBD2; J gene: TRBJ2-7
CDR3 protein: CASSLRGSGELFF; CDR3 DNA: TGTGCCAGCAGCTTACGGGGAAGCGGGGAGCTGTTTTTT; clone size: -; V gene: TRBV7-9; D gene: -; J gene: TRBJ2-2
CDR3 protein: CASSPTGVRNQPQHF; CDR3 DNA: TGTGCCAGTAGTCCAACGGGGGTGCGCAATCAGCCCCAGCATTTT; clone size: few; V gene: TRBV19; D gene: -; J gene: TRBJ1-5
CDR3 protein: CASSSKTGEDEQFF; CDR3 DNA: TGTGCCAGCAGCTCAAAGACAGGGGAGGATGAGCAGTTCTTC; clone size: -; V gene: TRBV13; D gene: TRBD1; J gene: TRBJ2-1
CDR3 protein: CAWSSGGPKNTEAFF; CDR3 DNA: TGTGCCTGGAGTAGCGGGGGGCCTAAGAACACTGAAGCTTTCTTT; clone size: few; V gene: TRBV30; D gene: -; J gene: TRBJ1-1
CDR3 protein: CASSLTGTDTQYF; CDR3 DNA: TGTGCCAGCAGCTTAACCGGGACAGATACGCAGTATTTT; clone size: -; V gene: TRBV7-2; D gene: -; J gene: TRBJ2-3
CDR3 protein: CASSLWVQGAAEAFF; CDR3 DNA: TGTGCCAGCAGCTTGTGGGTACAGGGGGCGGCTGAAGCTTTCTTT; clone size: -; V gene: TRBV5-5; D gene: TRBD1; J gene: TRBJ1-1
CDR3 protein: CASSAHRGSDTGELFF; CDR3 DNA: TGTGCCAGCAGCGCCCACAGGGGGAGCGACACCGGGGAGCTGTTTTTT; clone size: -; V gene: TRBV9; D gene: TRBD1; J gene: TRBJ2-2
CDR3 protein: CASSFEAGRLPDTQYF; CDR3 DNA: TGTGCCAGCAGCTTTGAGGCGGGGAGACTCCCGGATACGCAGTATTTT; clone size: -; V gene: TRBV7-3; D gene: -; J gene: TRBJ2-3
CDR3 protein: CASSSGQVLEKLFF; CDR3 DNA: TGCGCCAGCAGCTCCGGACAGGTTTTGGAAAAACTGTTTTTT; clone size: few; V gene: TRBV5-1; D gene: TRBD1; J gene: TRBJ1-4
CDR3 protein: CASSGGGSSSRGETQYF; CDR3 DNA: TGCGCCAGCAGCGGGGGGGGATCATCATCGCGGGGAGAGACCCAGTACTTC; clone size: -; V gene: TRBV5-1; D gene: TRBD2; J gene: TRBJ2-5
CDR3 protein: CASSVDRERPEAFF; CDR3 DNA: TGTGCCAGCAGCGTGGACAGGGAGCGGCCTGAAGCTTTCTTT; clone size: -; V gene: TRBV5-4; D gene: TRBD1; J gene: TRBJ1-1
CDR3 protein: CASSPSTGETQYF; CDR3 DNA: TGTGCCAGCAGCCCTTCGACCGGGGAGACCCAGTACTTC; clone size: -; V gene: TRBV11-1; D gene: -; J gene: TRBJ2-5
CDR3 protein: CASGLRQGAGEQYF; CDR3 DNA: TGTGCCAGCGGCTTACGCCAGGGGGCTGGAGAGCAGTACTTC; clone size: once; V gene: TRBV13; D gene: TRBD1; J gene: TRBJ2-7
CDR3 protein: CAISESPGGDSNQPQHF; CDR3 DNA: TGTGCCATCAGTGAGTCGCCAGGGGGTGACAGCAATCAGCCCCAGCATTTT; clone size: -; V gene: TRBV10-3; D gene: TRBD1; J gene: TRBJ1-5
CDR3 protein: CASSLDRATEAFF; CDR3 DNA: TGTGCCAGCAGCTTGGACAGGGCCACTGAAGCTTTCTTT; clone size: -; V gene: TRBV7-6; D gene: TRBD1; J gene: TRBJ1-1